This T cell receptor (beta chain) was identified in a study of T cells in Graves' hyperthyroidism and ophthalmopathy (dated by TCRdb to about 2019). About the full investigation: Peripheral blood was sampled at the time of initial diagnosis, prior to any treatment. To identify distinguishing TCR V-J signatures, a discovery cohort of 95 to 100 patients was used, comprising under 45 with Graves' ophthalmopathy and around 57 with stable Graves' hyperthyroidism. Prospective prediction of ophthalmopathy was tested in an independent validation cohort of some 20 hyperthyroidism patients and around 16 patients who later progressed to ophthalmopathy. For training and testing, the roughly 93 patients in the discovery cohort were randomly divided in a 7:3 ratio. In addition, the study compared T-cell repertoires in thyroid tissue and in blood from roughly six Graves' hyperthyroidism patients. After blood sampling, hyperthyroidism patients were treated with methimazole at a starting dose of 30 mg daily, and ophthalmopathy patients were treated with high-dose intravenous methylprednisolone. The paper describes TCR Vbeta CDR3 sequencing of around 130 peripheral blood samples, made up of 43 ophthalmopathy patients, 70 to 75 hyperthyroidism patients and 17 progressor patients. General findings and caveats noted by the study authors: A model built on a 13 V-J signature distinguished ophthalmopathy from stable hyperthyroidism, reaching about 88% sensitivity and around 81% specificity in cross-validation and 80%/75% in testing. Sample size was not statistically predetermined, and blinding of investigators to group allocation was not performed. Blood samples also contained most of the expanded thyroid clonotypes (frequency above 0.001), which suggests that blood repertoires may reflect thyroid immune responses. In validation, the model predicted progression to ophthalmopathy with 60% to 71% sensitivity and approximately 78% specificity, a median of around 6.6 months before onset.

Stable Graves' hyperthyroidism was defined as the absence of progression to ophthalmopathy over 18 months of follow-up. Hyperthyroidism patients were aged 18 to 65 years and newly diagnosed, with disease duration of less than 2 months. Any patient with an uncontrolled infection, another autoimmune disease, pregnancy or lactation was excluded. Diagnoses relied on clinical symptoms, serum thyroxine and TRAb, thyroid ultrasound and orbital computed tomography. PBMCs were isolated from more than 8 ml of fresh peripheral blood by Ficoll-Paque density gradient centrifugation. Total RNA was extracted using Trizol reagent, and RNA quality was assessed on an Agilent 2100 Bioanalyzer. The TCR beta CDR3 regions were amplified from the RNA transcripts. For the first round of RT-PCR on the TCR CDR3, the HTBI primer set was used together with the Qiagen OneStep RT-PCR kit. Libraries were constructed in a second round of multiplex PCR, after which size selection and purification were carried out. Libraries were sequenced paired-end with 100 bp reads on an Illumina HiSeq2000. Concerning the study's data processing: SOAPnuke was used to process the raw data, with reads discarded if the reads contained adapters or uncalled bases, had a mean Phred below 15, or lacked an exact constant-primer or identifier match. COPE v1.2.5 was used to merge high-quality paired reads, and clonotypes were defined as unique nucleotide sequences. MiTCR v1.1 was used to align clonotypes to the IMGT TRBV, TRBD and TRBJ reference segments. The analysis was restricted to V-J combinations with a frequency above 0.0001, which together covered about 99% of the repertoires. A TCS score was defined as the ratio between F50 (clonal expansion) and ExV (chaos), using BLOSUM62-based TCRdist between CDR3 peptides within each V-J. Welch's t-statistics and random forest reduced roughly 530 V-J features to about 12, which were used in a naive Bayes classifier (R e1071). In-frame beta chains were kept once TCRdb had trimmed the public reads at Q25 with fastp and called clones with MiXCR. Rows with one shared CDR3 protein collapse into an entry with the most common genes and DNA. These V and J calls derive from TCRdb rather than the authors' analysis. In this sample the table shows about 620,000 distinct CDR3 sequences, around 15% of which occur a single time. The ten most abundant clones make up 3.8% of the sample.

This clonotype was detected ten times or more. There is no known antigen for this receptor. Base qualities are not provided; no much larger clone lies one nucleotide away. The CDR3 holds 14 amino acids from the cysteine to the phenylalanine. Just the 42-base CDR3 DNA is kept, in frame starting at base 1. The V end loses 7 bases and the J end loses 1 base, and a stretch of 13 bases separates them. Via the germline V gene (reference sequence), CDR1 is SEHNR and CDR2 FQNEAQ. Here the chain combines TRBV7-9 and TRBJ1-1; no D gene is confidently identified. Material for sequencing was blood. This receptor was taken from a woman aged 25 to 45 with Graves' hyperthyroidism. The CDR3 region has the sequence CASNLPGRNTEAFF. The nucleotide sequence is TGTGCCAGCAACCTACCCGGGAGGAACACTGAAGCTTTCTTT. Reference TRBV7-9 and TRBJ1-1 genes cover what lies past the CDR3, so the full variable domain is DTGVSQNPRHKITKRGQNVTFRCDPISEHNRLYWYRQTLGQGPEFLTYFQNEAQLEKSRLLSDRFSAERPKGSFSTLEIQRTEQGDSAMYLCASNLPGRNTEAFFGQGTRLTVV.